This T cell receptor beta chain was captured by sequencing in a study of cytomegalovirus exposure and HLA in healthy donors. Study summary: When 350 to 500 donors were genotyped, roughly four fifths of them were found to fall in the Caucasian-associated ancestry cluster.

Use of 60 Vbeta and 13 Jbeta primers characterized the PCR. Using immunoSEQ multiplex PCR, the repertoire was profiled, and TCRdb retains in-frame clones only, with some absent. Of 70,000 to 85,000 clones in the sample, 62% are singletons; the top ten hold roughly 4.5%. Study conclusions and caveats: As was reported, the classifier diagnosed cytomegalovirus status with high specificity and sensitivity.

The donors (healthy individuals) were bone marrow donors. A word on this clone: Its antigen is still unknown.

Germline V lookup: CDR1 MRHNA, CDR2 SNTAGT. V gave up 3 bases and J gave up 8 bases; unmatched junction bases: 10. The CDR3 is made up of 16 amino acids. Material: PBMCs. This TCR was sampled from a male donor in good health and CMV-seropositive. This rearrangement joins TRBV6-4 to TRBJ2-1; TRBD2 agrees at 10 bases. The CDR3 loop reads CASSERGLASGYEQFF. The CDR3 DNA reads as TGTGCCAGCAGTGAGAGGGGACTAGCGTCAGGGTATGAGCAGTTCTTC.